The rows below give T cell receptor beta chains drawn from one sample of a study of blood T cell repertoires in COVID-19. Assay used: immunoSEQ multiplex PCR; TCRdb lists only in-frame clones, some missing. The table shows about 280,000 clones, with approximately 85% occurring only once. The material sequenced was peripheral blood. All receptors derive from a man aged 18 to 30 with active or convalescent COVID-19. The CDR3 runs from the conserved cysteine through the conserved F or W. The D gene is left open where the match is weak. The listing skips clone size in some rows; elsewhere it reads once, few, many or a size class.

d_gene	v_gene	j_gene	abundance	CDR3nt	CDR3aa
TRBD2	TRBV5-6	TRBJ2-5	.	TGTGCCAGCAGCTTGGAGTTGCGGGGGGGCGGTGAGACCCAGTACTTC	CASSLELRGGGETQYF
.	TRBV3-1/TRBV3-2	TRBJ2-7	.	TGTGCCAGCAGCCAAGATCATGGGGGGTCCGAGCAGTACTTC	CASSQDHGGSEQYF
.	TRBV9	TRBJ2-2	.	TGTGCCAGCAGTGCGCGAGGTACCGGGGAGCTGTTTTTT	CASSARGTGELFF
TRBD1	TRBV18	TRBJ1-1	.	TGTGCCAGCTCACTCCAGGGGGCGAACACTGAAGCTTTCTTT	CASSLQGANTEAFF
TRBD1	TRBV27	TRBJ1-1	few	TGTGCCAGCAGTACCCGGGACAGGGTCTTATCTGAAGCTTTCTTT	CASSTRDRVLSEAFF
.	TRBV6-1	TRBJ1-4	.	TGTGCCAGCAGTGAGCTAGGAAATGAAAAACTGTTTTTT	CASSELGNEKLFF
.	TRBV5-5	TRBJ1-1	.	TGTGCCAGCAGCCCGGGGACTTTGAACACTGAAGCTTTCTTT	CASSPGTLNTEAFF
TRBD1	TRBV15	TRBJ1-2	.	TGTGCCACCAGGCGCGACAGGGTAACTAACTATGGCTACACCTTC	CATRRDRVTNYGYTF
TRBD1	TRBV12-5	TRBJ1-5	.	TGTGCTAGTGGTACCCAGGGTGGGAGATACAGGGGCCCAATTAATCAGCCCCAGCATTTT	CASGTQGGRYRGPINQPQHF
.	TRBV9	TRBJ2-6	.	TGTGCCAGCAGCGTAGGTCCCGGAGACTCTGGGGCCAACGTCCTGACTTTC	CASSVGPGDSGANVLTF
TRBD1	TRBV4-1	TRBJ1-2	.	TGCGCCAGCAGCCCTTGGCCCCGGGACAGCTATAACTATGGCTACACCTTC	CASSPWPRDSYNYGYTF
.	TRBV6-2/TRBV6-3	TRBJ1-2	.	TGTGCCAGCAGTAAACCGTGGGAGGGGTACTATGGCTACACCTTC	CASSKPWEGYYGYTF
.	TRBV9	TRBJ1-1	.	TGTGCCAGCAGCGTAGCTCGAGACAGGATGAACACTGAAGCTTTCTTT	CASSVARDRMNTEAFF
.	TRBV29-1	TRBJ2-7	once	TGCAGCGTTGAAGATGCTGGCGGATACGAGCAGTACTTC	CSVEDAGGYEQYF
TRBD1	TRBV18	TRBJ2-2	.	TGTGCCAGCTCACCACTCAGAGGACAGGGATACACCGGGGAGCTGTTTTTT	CASSPLRGQGYTGELFF
.	TRBV9	TRBJ1-6	.	TGTGCCAGCAGCACCAACACCTATTCACCCCTCCACTTT	CASSTNTYSPLHF
TRBD1	TRBV5-1	TRBJ1-4	.	TGCGCCAGCAGCCCTCGGACAGGGAATGAAAAACTGTTTTTT	CASSPRTGNEKLFF
TRBD2	TRBV4-3	TRBJ2-7	.	TGCGCCAGCAGCCAAGGTAGCGGGGGGATCTACGAGCAGTACTTC	CASSQGSGGIYEQYF
.	TRBV6-1	TRBJ1-2	once	TGTGCCAGCCCAAAATGGAGCCCGCGAGATGGCTACACCTTC	CASPKWSPRDGYTF
TRBD2	TRBV14	TRBJ2-1	.	TGTGCCAGCAGCCAAGACATCGTCGCTAGCGGGGGGGCTTTCCTATCCTACAATGAGCAGTTCTTC	CASSQDIVASGGAFLSYNEQFF
.	TRBV4-1	TRBJ1-5	.	TGCGCCAGCAGCTCACTAGGTGGTCAGCCCCAGCATTTT	CASSSLGGQPQHF
.	TRBV7-6	TRBJ2-1	.	TGTGCCAGCAGCTTAACCCGGGGGTCTTACAATGAGCAGTTCTTC	CASSLTRGSYNEQFF
.	TRBV2	TRBJ1-2	.	TGTGCCAGCAGTTATACTGGGGGGGGCTACACCTTC	CASSYTGGGYTF
TRBD1	TRBV7-9	TRBJ2-1	.	TGTGCCAGCAGCTTATATCTGGGACAGGACGCCTCTAATGAGCAGTTCTTC	CASSLYLGQDASNEQFF
.	TRBV7-9	TRBJ2-7	.	TGTGCCAGCAGCCTAGCAGCCATTACGTCCTCCTACGAGCAGTACTTC	CASSLAAITSSYEQYF
TRBD1	TRBV6-2/TRBV6-3	TRBJ1-1	once	TGTGCCAGCAGTTCCCAGGGGGCTGGGACTGAAGCTTTCTTT	CASSSQGAGTEAFF
TRBD2	TRBV13	TRBJ2-3	.	TGTGCCAGCAGCCTCCGACTAGCGGGGGAGACAGATACGCAGTATTTT	CASSLRLAGETDTQYF
.	TRBV13	TRBJ1-3	.	TGTGCCAGCAGCCCCGGTGGCTCTGGAAACACCATATATTTT	CASSPGGSGNTIYF
.	TRBV25-1	TRBJ2-5	.	TGTGCCAGCAGTGACAGGGAAGAGACCCAGTACTTC	CASSDREETQYF
TRBD1	TRBV7-9	TRBJ1-5	.	TGTGCCAGCAGCCGGGCAGGGGGAATCAATCAGCCCCAGCATTTT	CASSRAGGINQPQHF
.	TRBV5-6	TRBJ1-1	.	TGTGCCAGCAGCTTGGATCAGGGCCAAATGAACACTGAAGCTTTCTTT	CASSLDQGQMNTEAFF
TRBD2	TRBV9	TRBJ2-1	.	TGTGCCAGCAGCCCCTGGACTAGCGGGTTCTCCTACAATGAGCAGTTCTTC	CASSPWTSGFSYNEQFF
.	TRBV27	TRBJ2-7	.	TGTGCCAGCAGTTTAAGGGGCACGACCTACGAGCAGTACTTC	CASSLRGTTYEQYF
.	TRBV9	TRBJ2-1	few	TGTGCCAGCAGCGTAGGGGGGGACTCCTTTAAGTTCTTC	CASSVGGDSFKFF
TRBD1	TRBV14	TRBJ1-3	once	TGTGCCAGCAGCCCCAGACAGGGGTACACCATATATTTT	CASSPRQGYTIYF
.	TRBV27	TRBJ1-1	once	TGTGCCAGCAGTTTCAGGGTCCACACTGAAGCTTTCTTT	CASSFRVHTEAFF
.	TRBV20-1	TRBJ1-2	.	TGCAGTGCTAGTCCAGATTCCTATGGCTACACCTTC	CSASPDSYGYTF
TRBD1	TRBV7-8	TRBJ1-5	.	TGTGCCAGCAGCTTAAAGCGGGGACAGGGGACGGGACAGCCCCAGCATTTT	CASSLKRGQGTGQPQHF
.	TRBV19	TRBJ1-5	.	TGTGCCAGTAGTCCGCAGTGGGGGCGAGGCAATCAGCCCCAGCATTTT	CASSPQWGRGNQPQHF
.	TRBV18	TRBJ1-2	.	TGTGCCAGCTCACCGTCCCTCGGCTATGGCTACACCTTC	CASSPSLGYGYTF
TRBD1	TRBV6-6	TRBJ2-7	.	TGTGCCAGCAGTAAAACAGGGGTTGGCGAGCAGTACTTC	CASSKTGVGEQYF
.	TRBV6-1	TRBJ1-4	.	TGTGCCAGCAGTGAAGGGGGCTCCTCAACTAATGAAAAACTGTTTTTT	CASSEGGSSTNEKLFF
.	TRBV18	TRBJ1-1	.	TGTGCCAGCTCACCACCCCTTAGCCCGAGGACTGAAGCTTTCTTT	CASSPPLSPRTEAFF
TRBD1	TRBV6-5	TRBJ1-4	.	TGTGCCAGCAGCCGACAGGGAAATGAAAAACTGTTTTTT	CASSRQGNEKLFF
TRBD1	TRBV23-1	TRBJ2-7	.	TGCGCCATTCAAGACAGGGCCTACGAGCAGTACTTC	CAIQDRAYEQYF
.	TRBV2	TRBJ1-2	.	TGTGCCAGCAGGACAGGATATGGCTACACCTTC	CASRTGYGYTF
.	TRBV7-9	TRBJ1-2	.	TGTGCCAGCAGCTTAGACGGGGGGTGGCCTTATGGCTACACCTTC	CASSLDGGWPYGYTF
TRBD2	TRBV19	TRBJ2-4	.	TGTGCCAGTAGTTTCCTAGCGGGGGCGCCCGTTCAGTACTTC	CASSFLAGAPVQYF
TRBD1	TRBV2	TRBJ2-1	.	TGTGCCAGCAAATCCAGGGACAGGGGGTCCAATGAGCAGTTCTTC	CASKSRDRGSNEQFF
TRBD2	TRBV6-1	TRBJ2-1	.	TGTGCCAGCAGTGAACGAGAGGGGACTAGGCAGTTCTTC	CASSEREGTRQFF
.	TRBV7-9	TRBJ1-2	.	TGTGCCAGCAGCCACCAGACAGTGAACTATGGCTACACCTTC	CASSHQTVNYGYTF
.	TRBV5-5	TRBJ2-3	.	TGTGCCAGCAGCATAGGACAGACAGATACGCAGTATTTT	CASSIGQTDTQYF
TRBD1	TRBV27	TRBJ1-4	.	TGTGCCAGCAGTCCATCGGGACAGGGACTGGAAAAACTGTTTTTT	CASSPSGQGLEKLFF